This T cell receptor beta chain was found in a study of regulatory T cells in long-lasting Graves disease. Study findings and constraints: Accuracy was perhaps lowered by the small sample size.

Building the TCR beta libraries relied on iRepertoire HTBI primers, and CDR3 regions underwent Arm-PCR. TCRdb analysed the multiplex PCR reads with MiXCR anew, one entry per CDR3 protein. The sample records more than 650,000 distinct CDR3 sequences, 30% being singletons. This clonotype was observed many times. What it binds is not known. Stated time point: persistent/refractory GD, antithyroid drugs over 5 years with positive TRAb. The authors made the TCR library using RNA they extracted from PBMCs. The sample was peripheral blood mononuclear cells (PBMCs), taken when the disease was refractory, from a patient treated with antithyroid drugs. This clonotype was obtained from a female donor with Graves disease.

In DNA form, the CDR3 reads TGTGCCAGCAGCTTGCGGACTAGCGGGTTCGAGACCCAGTACTTC. Its translation: CASSLRTSGFETQYF. This sequence joins TRBV3-1 and TRBJ2-5; 11 bases map to TRBD2. Trimming at V came to 5 bases and at J to 5 bases, leaving 7 bases not matched to a gene. The CDR3 runs to 15 residues. Looked up from germline, CDR1 is LGHDT and CDR2 is YNNKEL (reference sequence).